This T cell receptor (beta chain) was observed in a study of T cells after yellow fever vaccination. Broader study findings: A secondary response was less intense yet reached its peak sooner, at day 5 versus 15. Reappearing after the booster were most of the clones from primary vaccination (roughly 96% CD4, approximately 86% CD8). Just a small share of clonotypes turned up in the CD4 compartment as well as the CD8 compartment.

TCRdb re-derived calls from the 5' RACE reads in MiXCR, one entry per CDR3 protein. The table has about 510,000 distinct CDR3 sequences, roughly a fifth seen once. CDR3 length equals 15 residues. Germline V gene sequence: CDR1 SGHRS, CDR2 YFSETQ. Trimming removed 0 bases at V and 1 base at J, with 10 bases between. About this clonotype: The target antigen is unknown.

The receptor was derived from a young man who received the YFV17D yellow fever vaccine. The V call is TRBV5-1, the J call TRBJ2-5; D is perhaps TRBD1 or TRBD2 (5 bases each). This sample comprised PBMCs, obtained 20 to 25 days after the first yellow fever vaccination. The CDR3 DNA reads as TGCGCCAGCAGCTTGGAGTCAGGGACCCAAGAGACCCAGTACTTC. Protein sequence: CASSLESGTQETQYF.